This entry describes one T cell receptor beta chain. Its specificity is not known. CDR3 length: 15 amino acids. Looked up from germline, CDR1 is SGHTA and CDR2 is FQGNSA. V was pared by 6 bases and J by 7 bases, with 14 bases of the junction left unmatched. The entry originates in a study of T-cell reconstitution after alpha-beta-depleted transplantation in children. Preparation of the TCRbeta library used unique molecular identifiers. TCRdb analysed the PCR reads with MiXCR anew, one entry per CDR3 protein. Altogether some 600,000 distinct CDR3 sequences are present, 10% to 15% being singletons, with the ten largest covering over 2%. Study results and limitations: Some patients' high day-60 TCRbeta diversity was traced to surviving recipient T cells and thymic progenitors.

The TCR was taken from a male patient younger than 18 who had a stem cell transplant for acute myeloid leukemia, so the T cells may come from the graft donor. This chain links TRBV7-2 with TRBJ2-5; 7 bases fit TRBD1. The sequencing used PBMCs, mostly from graft donor cells, collected 360 days after TCRalphabeta/CD19-depleted stem cell transplant. In nucleotides, the CDR3 is TGTGCCAGCAGTCCTTACCGACAGGGTAAAGGGACCCAGTACTTC. Translated, it gives CASSPYRQGKGTQYF.